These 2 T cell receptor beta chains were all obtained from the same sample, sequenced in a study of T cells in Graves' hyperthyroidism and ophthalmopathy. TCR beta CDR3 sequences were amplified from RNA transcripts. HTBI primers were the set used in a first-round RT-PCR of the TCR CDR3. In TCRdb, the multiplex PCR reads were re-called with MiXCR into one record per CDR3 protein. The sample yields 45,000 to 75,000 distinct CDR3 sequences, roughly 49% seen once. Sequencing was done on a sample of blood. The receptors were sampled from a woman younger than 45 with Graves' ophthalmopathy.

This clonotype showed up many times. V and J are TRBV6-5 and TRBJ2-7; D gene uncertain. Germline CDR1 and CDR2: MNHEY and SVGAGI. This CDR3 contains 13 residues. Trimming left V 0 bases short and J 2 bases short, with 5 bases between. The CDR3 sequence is CASSYSIAYEQYF. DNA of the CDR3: TGTGCCAGCAGTTACTCCATAGCCTACGAGCAGTACTTC.

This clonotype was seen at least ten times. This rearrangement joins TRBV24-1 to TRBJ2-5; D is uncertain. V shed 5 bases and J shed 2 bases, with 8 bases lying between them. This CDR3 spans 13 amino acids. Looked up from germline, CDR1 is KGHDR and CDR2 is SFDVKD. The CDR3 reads CATSGEYQETQYF. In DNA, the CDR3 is TGTGCCACCAGTGGTGAATATCAAGAGACCCAGTACTTC.